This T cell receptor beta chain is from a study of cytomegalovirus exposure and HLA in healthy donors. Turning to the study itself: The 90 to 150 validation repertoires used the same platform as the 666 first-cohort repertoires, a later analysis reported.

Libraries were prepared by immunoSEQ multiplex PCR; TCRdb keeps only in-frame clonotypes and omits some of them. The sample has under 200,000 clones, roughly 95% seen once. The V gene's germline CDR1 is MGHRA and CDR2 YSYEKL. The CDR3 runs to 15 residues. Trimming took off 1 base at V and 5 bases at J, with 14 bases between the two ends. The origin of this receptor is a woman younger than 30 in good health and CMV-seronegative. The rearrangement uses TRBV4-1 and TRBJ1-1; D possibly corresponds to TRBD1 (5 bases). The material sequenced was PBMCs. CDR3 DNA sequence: TGCGCCAGCAGCCAAGCCGGGACCGCGGGGACTGAAGCTTTCTTT. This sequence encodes CASSQAGTAGTEAFF.